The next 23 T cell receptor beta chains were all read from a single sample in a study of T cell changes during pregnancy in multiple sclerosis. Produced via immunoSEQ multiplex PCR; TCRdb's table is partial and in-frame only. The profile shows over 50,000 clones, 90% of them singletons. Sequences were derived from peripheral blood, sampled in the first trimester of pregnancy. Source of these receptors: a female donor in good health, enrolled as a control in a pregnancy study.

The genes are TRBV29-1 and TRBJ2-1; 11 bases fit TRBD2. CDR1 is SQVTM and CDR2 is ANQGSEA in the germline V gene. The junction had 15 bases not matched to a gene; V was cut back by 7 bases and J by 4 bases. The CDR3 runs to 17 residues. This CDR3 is CSAAGLAEISRYNEQFF. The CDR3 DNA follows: TGCAGCGCCGCGGGACTAGCGGAGATTTCCCGTTACAATGAGCAGTTCTTC.

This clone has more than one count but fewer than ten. The DNA for the CDR3 is TGCGCCAGCAGCTTGATCGACAGGGCGGGAAAGACCCAGTACTTC. It encodes CASSLIDRAGKTQYF. The rearrangement uses TRBV5-1 and TRBJ2-5, with D perhaps TRBD1 (7 bases). CDR1 is SGHRS and CDR2 is YFSETQ in the germline V gene. The CDR3 extends over 15 amino acids. V was cut by 1 base and J by 6 bases, with 16 bases left in between.

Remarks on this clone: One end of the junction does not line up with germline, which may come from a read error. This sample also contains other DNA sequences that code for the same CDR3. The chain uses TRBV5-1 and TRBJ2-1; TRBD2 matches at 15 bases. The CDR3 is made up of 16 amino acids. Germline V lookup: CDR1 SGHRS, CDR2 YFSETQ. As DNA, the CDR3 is TGCGCCAGCAGCTATGGGACTAGCGGGGGGTACAATGAGCAATTCTTC. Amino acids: CASSYGTSGGYNEQFF.

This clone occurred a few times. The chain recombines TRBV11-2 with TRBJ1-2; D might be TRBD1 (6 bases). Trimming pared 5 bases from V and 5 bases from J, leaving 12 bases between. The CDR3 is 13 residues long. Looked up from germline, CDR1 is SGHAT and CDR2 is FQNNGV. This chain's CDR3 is CASSPQQGYGYTF. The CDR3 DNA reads TGTGCCAGCAGCCCACAACAGGGATATGGCTACACCTTC.

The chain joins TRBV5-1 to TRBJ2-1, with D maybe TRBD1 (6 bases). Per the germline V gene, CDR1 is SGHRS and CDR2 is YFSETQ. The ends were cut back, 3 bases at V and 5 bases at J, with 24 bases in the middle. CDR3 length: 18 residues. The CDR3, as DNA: TGCGCCAGCAGCTGGGGCGCACAGGGATCCCTCCCCCACAATGAGCAGTTCTTC. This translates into CASSWGAQGSLPHNEQFF.

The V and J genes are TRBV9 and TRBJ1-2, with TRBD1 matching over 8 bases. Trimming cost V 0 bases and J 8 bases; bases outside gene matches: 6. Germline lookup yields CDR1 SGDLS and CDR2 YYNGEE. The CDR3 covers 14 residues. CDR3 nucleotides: TGTGCCAGCAGCGTAGGGCAGGGGGCGGTAGGCTACACCTTC. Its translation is CASSVGQGAVGYTF.

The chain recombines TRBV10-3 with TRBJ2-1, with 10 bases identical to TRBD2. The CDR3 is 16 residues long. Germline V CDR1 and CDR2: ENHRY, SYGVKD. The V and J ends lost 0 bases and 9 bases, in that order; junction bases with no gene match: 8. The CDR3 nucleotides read TGTGCCATCAGTGAGTCCTCTAGCGGGAGAATTGGTGAGCAGTTCTTC. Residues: CAISESSSGRIGEQFF.

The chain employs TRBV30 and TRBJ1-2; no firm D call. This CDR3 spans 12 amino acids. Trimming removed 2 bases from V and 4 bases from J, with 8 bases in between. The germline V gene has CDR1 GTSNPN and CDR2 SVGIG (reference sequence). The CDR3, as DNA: TGTGCCTGGAGTCATAGCGTCTATGGCTACACCTTC. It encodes CAWSHSVYGYTF.

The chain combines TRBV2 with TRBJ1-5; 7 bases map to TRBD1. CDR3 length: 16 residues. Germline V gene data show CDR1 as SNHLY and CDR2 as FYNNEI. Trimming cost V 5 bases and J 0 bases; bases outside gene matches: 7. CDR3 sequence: CASSRDRTYSNQPQHF. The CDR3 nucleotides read TGTGCCAGCAGTCGGGACAGAACTTATAGCAATCAGCCCCAGCATTTT.

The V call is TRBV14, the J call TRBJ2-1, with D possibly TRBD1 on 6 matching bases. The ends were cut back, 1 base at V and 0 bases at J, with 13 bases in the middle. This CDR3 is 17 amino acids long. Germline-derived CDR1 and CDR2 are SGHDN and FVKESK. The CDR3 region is CASSQVGASSSYNEQFF. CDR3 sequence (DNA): TGTGCCAGCAGCCAAGTGGGGGCCTCAAGCTCCTACAATGAGCAGTTCTTC.

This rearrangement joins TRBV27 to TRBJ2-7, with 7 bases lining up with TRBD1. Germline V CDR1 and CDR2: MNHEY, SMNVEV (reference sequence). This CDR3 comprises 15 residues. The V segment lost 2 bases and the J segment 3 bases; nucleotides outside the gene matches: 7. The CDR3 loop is CASSLTGQDHYEQYF. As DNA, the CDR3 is TGTGCCAGCAGTTTAACTGGACAGGACCACTACGAGCAGTACTTC.

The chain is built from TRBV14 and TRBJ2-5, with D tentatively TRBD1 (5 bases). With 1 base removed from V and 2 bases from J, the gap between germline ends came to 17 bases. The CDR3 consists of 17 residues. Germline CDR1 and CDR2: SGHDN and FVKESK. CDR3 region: CASSQGPEQEIQETQYF. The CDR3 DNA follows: TGTGCCAGCAGCCAAGGCCCGGAACAGGAGATTCAAGAGACCCAGTACTTC.

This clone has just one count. CDR3 in amino acids: CASSLDPSGYSYEQYF. The CDR3 DNA reads as TGTGCCAGCAGCTTGGATCCTAGCGGGTACTCCTACGAGCAGTACTTC. This rearrangement joins TRBV5-4 to TRBJ2-7; TRBD2 aligns across 8 bases. The CDR3 extends over 16 amino acids. V was clipped by 0 bases and J by 0 bases; unmatched bases: 5. Germline-derived CDR1 and CDR2 are SGHNT and YYREEE (reference sequence).

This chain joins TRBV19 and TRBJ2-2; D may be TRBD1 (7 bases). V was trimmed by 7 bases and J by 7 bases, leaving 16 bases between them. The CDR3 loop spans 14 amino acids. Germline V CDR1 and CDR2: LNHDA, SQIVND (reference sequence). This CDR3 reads CASTRGAQGGELFF. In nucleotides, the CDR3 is TGTGCCAGTACCAGGGGGGCTCAGGGCGGGGAGCTGTTTTTT.

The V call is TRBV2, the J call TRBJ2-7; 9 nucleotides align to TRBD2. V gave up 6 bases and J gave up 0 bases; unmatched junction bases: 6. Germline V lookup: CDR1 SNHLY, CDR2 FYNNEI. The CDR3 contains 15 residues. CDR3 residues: CASSASSGASYEQYF. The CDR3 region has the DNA TGTGCCAGCAGCGCTTCTAGCGGGGCCTCCTACGAGCAGTACTTC.

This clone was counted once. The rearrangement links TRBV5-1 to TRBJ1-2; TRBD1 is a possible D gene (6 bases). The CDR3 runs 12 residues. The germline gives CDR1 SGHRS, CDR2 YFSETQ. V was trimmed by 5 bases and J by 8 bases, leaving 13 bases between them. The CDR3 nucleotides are TGCGCCAGCAGTATCCAGGACAGCGGCTACACCTTC. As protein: CASSIQDSGYTF.

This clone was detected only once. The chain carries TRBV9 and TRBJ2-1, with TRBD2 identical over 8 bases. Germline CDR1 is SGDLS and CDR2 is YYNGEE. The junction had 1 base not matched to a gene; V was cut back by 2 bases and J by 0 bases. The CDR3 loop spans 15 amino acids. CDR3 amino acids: CASSVRGDSYNEQFF. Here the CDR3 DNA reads TGTGCCAGCAGCGTGCGGGGGGACTCCTACAATGAGCAGTTCTTC.

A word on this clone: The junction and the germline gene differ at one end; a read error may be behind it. The CDR3 DNA reads as TGTGCCAGCGGTTACTCGAAGGCTAGAGCCTACGAGCAGTACTTC. Protein: CASGYSKARAYEQYF. This rearrangement joins TRBV6-5 to TRBJ2-7; D is ambiguous. Germline assignment: CDR1 MNHEY and CDR2 SVGAGI. This CDR3 spans 15 amino acids.

Written as DNA, the CDR3 is TGTGCCAGCTCACCGGTTTTCGGAGGGAACACTGAAGCTTTCTTT. Its translation: CASSPVFGGNTEAFF. This chain joins TRBV18 and TRBJ1-1, with unresolved D. Trimming stripped 3 bases from V and 1 base from J, with 12 bases between. This CDR3 contains 15 residues. Germline lookup yields CDR1 KGHSH and CDR2 LQKENI.

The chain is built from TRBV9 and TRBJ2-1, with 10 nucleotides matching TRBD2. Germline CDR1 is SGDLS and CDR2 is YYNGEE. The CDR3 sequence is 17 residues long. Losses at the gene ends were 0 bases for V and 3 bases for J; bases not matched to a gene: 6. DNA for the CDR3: TGTGCCAGCAGCGTAGAAGAACTAGCGGGATTCTACAATGAGCAGTTCTTC. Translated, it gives CASSVEELAGFYNEQFF.

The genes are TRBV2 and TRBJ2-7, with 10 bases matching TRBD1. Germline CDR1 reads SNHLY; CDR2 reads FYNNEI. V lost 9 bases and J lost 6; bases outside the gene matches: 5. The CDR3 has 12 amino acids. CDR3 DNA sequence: TGTGCCAGTGGACAGGGGGAGGGCGAGCAGTACTTC. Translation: CASGQGEGEQYF.

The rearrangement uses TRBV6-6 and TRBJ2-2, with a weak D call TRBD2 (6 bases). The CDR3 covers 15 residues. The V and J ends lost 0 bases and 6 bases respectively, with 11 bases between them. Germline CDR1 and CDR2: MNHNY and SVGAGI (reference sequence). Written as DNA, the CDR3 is TGTGCCAGCAGTTACTCAGGAGGGCCGGCCGGGGAGCTGTTTTTT. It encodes CASSYSGGPAGELFF.

The DNA for the CDR3 is TGTGCCAGTAGGAGACTAGCCGGGTCATACGAGCAGTACTTC. Amino acids: CASRRLAGSYEQYF. The genes are TRBV19 and TRBJ2-7; 7 bases match TRBD2. CDR1 and CDR2 from the germline V gene are LNHDA and SQIVND (reference sequence). The CDR3 is made up of 14 amino acids. V lost 6 bases, J lost 4 bases, and 9 bases stayed unmatched. Variable domain in full (rest from reference TRBV19 and TRBJ2-7): DGGITQSPKYLFRKEGQNVTLSCEQNLNHDAMYWYRQDPGQGLRLIYYSQIVNDFQKGDIAEGYSVSREKKESFPLTVTSAQKNPTAFYLCASRRLAGSYEQYFGPGTRLTVT.